This T cell receptor (beta chain) originates from a study of blood T cell repertoires in COVID-19. The wider study: Sites across the United States, Italy and Spain contributed samples from acute and convalescent COVID-19. From T cells, B-cell-depleted T cells, or PBMCs came the material, which was cDNA or gDNA.

CDR1 and CDR2 (germline): GTSNPN, SVGIG (reference sequence). The CDR3 totals 17 residues. Trimming cost V 0 bases and J 10 bases, with 22 bases left between them. Authors' processing steps: Estimation of nucleated cell counts relied on the amplification of reference gene primers. Sequencing was performed with immunoSEQ multiplex PCR; in TCRdb, only in-frame clones are kept and a portion is missing. The V and J calls and clone size come from that table; D and trimming were worked out from the DNA. In the table there are about 180,000 clones, about 87% of which are singletons. This sequence joins TRBV30 and TRBJ1-6, with D maybe TRBD1 (6 bases). The TCR was taken from a man aged 35-49 years with active or convalescent COVID-19. The sequenced sample consisted of peripheral blood. CDR3 sequence: CAWSVRRYRTAGSPLHF. DNA for the CDR3: TGTGCCTGGAGTGTGCGCCGGTACCGGACAGCAGGATCACCCCTCCACTTT.